The source of this T cell receptor (beta chain) is a study of shared clonotypes between healthy human individuals. Study details: In total, the donors were a couple of women and a few men aged 18 to 49. Study results and limitations: Across subsets, estimated richness was generally greater for naive than for memory populations.

On this clone itself: Its specificity is unknown.

This CDR3 is built from 14 residues. Profiled with immunoSEQ multiplex PCR; TCRdb holds only in-frame clones, not every one. The sample includes about 1 million clones, around 76% of them seen just once. This receptor was obtained from a man in his late teens or twenties in good health. Sequenced material: memory CD4+ T cells sorted from blood. As to subset: CD45RA-negative fraction. This chain connects TRBV21-1 to TRBJ2-7; the D call in the table, TRBD2, was not verified against the DNA. TRBV21-1 is flagged as a pseudogene. This chain's CDR3 is CASRAGGLIDEQYF. CDR3 bases: TGTGCCAGCCGGGCGGGGGGACTAATCGACGAGCAGTACTTC.